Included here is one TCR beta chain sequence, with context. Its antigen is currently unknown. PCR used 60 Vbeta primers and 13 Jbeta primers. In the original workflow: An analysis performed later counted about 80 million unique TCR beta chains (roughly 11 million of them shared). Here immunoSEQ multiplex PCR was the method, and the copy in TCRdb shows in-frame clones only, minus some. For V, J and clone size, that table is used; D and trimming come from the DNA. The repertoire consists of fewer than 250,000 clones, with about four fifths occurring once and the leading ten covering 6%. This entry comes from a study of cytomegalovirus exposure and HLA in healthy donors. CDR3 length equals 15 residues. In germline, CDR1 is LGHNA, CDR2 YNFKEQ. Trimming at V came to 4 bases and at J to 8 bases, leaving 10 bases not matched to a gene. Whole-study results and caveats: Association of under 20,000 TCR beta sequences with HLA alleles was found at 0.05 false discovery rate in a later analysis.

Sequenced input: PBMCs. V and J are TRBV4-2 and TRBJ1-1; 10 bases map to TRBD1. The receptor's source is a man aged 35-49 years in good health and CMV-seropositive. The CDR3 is CASSRTGTGDPEAFF. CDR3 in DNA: TGTGCCAGCAGCCGAACCGGGACAGGGGATCCCGAAGCTTTCTTT.